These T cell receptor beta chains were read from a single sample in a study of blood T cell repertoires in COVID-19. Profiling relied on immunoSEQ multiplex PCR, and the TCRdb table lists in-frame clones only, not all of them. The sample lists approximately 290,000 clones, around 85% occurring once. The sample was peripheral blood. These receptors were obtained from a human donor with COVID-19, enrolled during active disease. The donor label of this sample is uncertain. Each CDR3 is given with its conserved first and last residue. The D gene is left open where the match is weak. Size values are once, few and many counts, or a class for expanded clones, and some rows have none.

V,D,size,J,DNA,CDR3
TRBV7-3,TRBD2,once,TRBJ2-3,TGTGCCAGCAGCCCACTTAGCGGGAGCCGCGATACGCAGTATTTT,CASSPLSGSRDTQYF
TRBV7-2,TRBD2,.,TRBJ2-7,TGTGCCAGCAGCTCCGGACTAGCGGGAGGGAACCAGTACTTC,CASSSGLAGGNQYF
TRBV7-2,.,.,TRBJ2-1,TGTGCCAGCAGCTTAAAGCGCGGAGGGGGGGTTGAGCAGTTCTTC,CASSLKRGGGVEQFF
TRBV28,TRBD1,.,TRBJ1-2,TGTGCCAGCAGATCGCAGGGGGCGTATGGCTACACCTTC,CASRSQGAYGYTF
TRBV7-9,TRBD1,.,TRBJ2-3,TGTGCCAGCAGCTTTCGGACAGGGGGCTCAGATACGCAGTATTTT,CASSFRTGGSDTQYF
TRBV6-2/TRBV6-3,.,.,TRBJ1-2,TGTGCCAGCAGTCTCACCCCCACAGGGATTAACTATGGCTACACCTTC,CASSLTPTGINYGYTF
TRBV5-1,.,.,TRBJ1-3,TGCGCCAGCAGCCGCGGCACCTCTGGAAACACCATATATTTT,CASSRGTSGNTIYF
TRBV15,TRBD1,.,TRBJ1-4,TGTGCCACCACAGGGGGTTACAATGAAAAACTGTTTTTT,CATTGGYNEKLFF
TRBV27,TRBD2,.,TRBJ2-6,TGTGCCAGCAGTCCGGACGGACTAGCGGGAGCAGGCCCTGGGGCCAACGTCCTGACTTTC,CASSPDGLAGAGPGANVLTF
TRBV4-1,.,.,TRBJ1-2,TGCGCCAGCAGCCCTGGGACTGAAATACCCTATGGCTACACCTTC,CASSPGTEIPYGYTF
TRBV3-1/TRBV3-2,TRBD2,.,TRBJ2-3,TGTGCCAGCAGCCTAGGGACTAGCGGGGGCACAGATACGCAGTATTTT,CASSLGTSGGTDTQYF
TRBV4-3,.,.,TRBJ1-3,TGCGCCAGCAGCCCAGGGGTCTCTGGAAACACCATATATTTT,CASSPGVSGNTIYF
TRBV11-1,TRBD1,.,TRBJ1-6,TGTGCCAGCAGCTTAGGGGACAGGTCTTCACCCCTCCACTTT,CASSLGDRSSPLHF
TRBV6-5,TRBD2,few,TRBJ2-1,TGTGCCAGCAGTAGCGTAGCGGGAGGTTGGAATGAGCAGTTCTTC,CASSSVAGGWNEQFF
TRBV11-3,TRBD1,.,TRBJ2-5,TGTGCCAGCAGCTCCAGGTTGGGGACAGGGGATGAGACCCAGTACTTC,CASSSRLGTGDETQYF
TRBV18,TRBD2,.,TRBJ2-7,TGTGCCAGCTCACCACGGCCTAGCGGCGCCTACGAGCAGTACTTC,CASSPRPSGAYEQYF
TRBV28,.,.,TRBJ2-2,TGTGCCAGCAGTTTACCGCAATTTGGGCGGGAGCTGTTTTTT,CASSLPQFGRELFF
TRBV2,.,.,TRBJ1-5,TGTGCCAGCAGTCTTGGGGGGGTGGGTCAGCCCCAGCATTTT,CASSLGGVGQPQHF
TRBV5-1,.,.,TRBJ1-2,TGCGCCAGCAGCTTGAGCCAGGGAGGGTCCACCTTC,CASSLSQGGSTF
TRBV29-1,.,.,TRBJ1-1,TGCAGCGCCCAACGGGAAGGGGGCACTGAAGCTTTCTTT,CSAQREGGTEAFF
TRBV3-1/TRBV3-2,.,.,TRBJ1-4,TGTGCCAGCAGCCAAGATCCCCAGGGTAATGAAAAACTGTTTTTT,CASSQDPQGNEKLFF
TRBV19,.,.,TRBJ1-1,TGTGCCAGCAGGAACACTGAAGCTTTCTTT,CASRNTEAFF
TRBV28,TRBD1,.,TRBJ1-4,TGTGCCAGCAGTTTGACAGGGGTTAACGAAAAACTGTTTTTT,CASSLTGVNEKLFF
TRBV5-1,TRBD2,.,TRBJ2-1,TGCGCCAGCAGCTCCTCCGTAGCGGGACGATACAATGAGCAGTTCTTC,CASSSSVAGRYNEQFF
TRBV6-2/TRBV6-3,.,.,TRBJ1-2,TGTGCCAGCAGTTATCCCCCCCCGGGGTATCGTGGCTACACCTTC,CASSYPPPGYRGYTF
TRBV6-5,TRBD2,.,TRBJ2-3,TGTGCCAGCAGTTCCAGCGGGAGGGCCGGCACAGATACGCAGTATTTT,CASSSSGRAGTDTQYF
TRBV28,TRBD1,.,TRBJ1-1,TGTGCCAGCAGTACCGGGACAGGGGGTAAAGCTTTCTTT,CASSTGTGGKAFF
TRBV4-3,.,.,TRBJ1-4,TGCGCCAGCAGCCCGGACAGATATAATGAAAAACTGTTTTTT,CASSPDRYNEKLFF
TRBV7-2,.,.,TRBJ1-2,TGTGCCAGCAGCTTAGATCAGGGTATGGTCTATGGCTACACCTTC,CASSLDQGMVYGYTF
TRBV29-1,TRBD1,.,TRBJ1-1,TGCAGCGTGGACAGGGCTACTAACACTGAAGCTTTCTTT,CSVDRATNTEAFF
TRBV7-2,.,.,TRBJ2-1,TGTGCCAGCAGCTTAGGCGGTGGCGGGAATGAGCAGTTCTTC,CASSLGGGGNEQFF
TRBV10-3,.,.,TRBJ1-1,TGTGCCTCCCATTACGGGGGGTTCACTGAAGCTTTCTTT,CASHYGGFTEAFF
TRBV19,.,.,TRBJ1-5,TGTGCCAGTAGTATAGATGTAGGGGCAGGGGATCAGCCCCAGCATTTT,CASSIDVGAGDQPQHF
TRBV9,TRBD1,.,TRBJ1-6,TGTGCCAGCAGCGTGTCGGGACAGGGGATTGCGGATTCACCCCTCCACTTT,CASSVSGQGIADSPLHF
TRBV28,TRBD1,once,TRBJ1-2,TGTGCCAGCAGTTTAGTTGCCGCCCGGGACAGGGCGCGACGGTATGGCTACACCTTC,CASSLVAARDRARRYGYTF
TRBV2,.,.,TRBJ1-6,TGTGCCAGCAGGAGCTCCTATAATTCACCCCTCCACTTT,CASRSSYNSPLHF
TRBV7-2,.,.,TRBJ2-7,TGTGCCAGCAGCTTAGACGGGCGGGCCTTCTCCTACGAGCAGTACTTC,CASSLDGRAFSYEQYF
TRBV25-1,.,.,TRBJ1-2,TGTGCCAGCAGTGAACCAGGCATCTATGGCTACACCTTC,CASSEPGIYGYTF
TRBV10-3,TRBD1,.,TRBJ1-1,TGTGCCATCAGTGAGTACCGGACAGGAGATATGAACACTGAAGCTTTCTTT,CAISEYRTGDMNTEAFF
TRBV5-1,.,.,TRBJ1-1,TGCGCCAGCAGCAAAACCGAACAGGGTCACACTGAAGCTTTCTTT,CASSKTEQGHTEAFF
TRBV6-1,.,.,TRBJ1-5,TGTGCCAGCAGTGAACTTCAGCCCCAGCATTTT,CASSELQPQHF
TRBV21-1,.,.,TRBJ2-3,TGTGCCAGCAGAAAACCATCCCCCTTCGCAGCGGGAGGAACCTTGTGTAGCACAGATACGCAGTATTTT,CASRKPSPFAAGGTLCSTDTQYF
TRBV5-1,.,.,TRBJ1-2,TGCGCCAGCAGCGGGGCGGGGGGCCCCCGTGATGGCTACACCTTC,CASSGAGGPRDGYTF
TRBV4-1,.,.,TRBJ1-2,TGCGCCAGCAGCCAAGGGAGTGGGAGGGGGATTGGTGGCTACACCTTC,CASSQGSGRGIGGYTF
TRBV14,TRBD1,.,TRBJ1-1,TGTGCCAGCAGCGTCAACAGGGGCACTGAAGCTTTCTTT,CASSVNRGTEAFF
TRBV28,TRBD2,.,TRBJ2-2,TGTGCCAGCTGTCCAGCGGGGGCGAACACCGGGGAGCTGTTTTTT,CASCPAGANTGELFF
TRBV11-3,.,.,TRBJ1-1,TGTGCCAGCAGCCCGTCGGGACTTTTACCCAACACTGAAGCTTTCTTT,CASSPSGLLPNTEAFF
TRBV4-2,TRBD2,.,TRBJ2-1,TGTGCCAGCAGCCAAGAGGATAGGAGTGGCCTAGCGGGTTTCAATGAGCAGTTCTTC,CASSQEDRSGLAGFNEQFF
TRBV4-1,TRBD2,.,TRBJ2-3,TGCGCCAGCAGCCAAGGTAGCGGGAGGGCCGATACGCAGTATTTT,CASSQGSGRADTQYF
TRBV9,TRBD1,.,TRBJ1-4,TGTGCCAGCAGCCTCGGGGGGACAGGACGGTTGGGACCTAATGAAAAACTGTTTTTT,CASSLGGTGRLGPNEKLFF
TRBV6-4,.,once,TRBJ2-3,TGTGCCAGCAGTGATCGGGGGGCCGGCACAGATACGCAGTATTTT,CASSDRGAGTDTQYF
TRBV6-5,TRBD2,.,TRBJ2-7,TGTGCCAGCAGTCCCCTCGGAGCGGGAGGTTACGAGCAGTACTTC,CASSPLGAGGYEQYF
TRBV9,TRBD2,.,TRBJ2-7,TGTGCCAGCAGCGCTCCGGGACTAGCGGGCTCCTACGAGCAGTACTTC,CASSAPGLAGSYEQYF
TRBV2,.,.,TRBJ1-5,TGTGCCAGCGTAGGGGAAGGCAATCAGCCCCAGCATTTT,CASVGEGNQPQHF
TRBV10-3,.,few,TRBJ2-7,TGTGCCATCAGTGAGTCGGGACTGCCGGTCCCTACCTACGAGCAGTACTTC,CAISESGLPVPTYEQYF
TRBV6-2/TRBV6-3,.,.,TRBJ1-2,TGTGCCAGCAGCCTCTACAGGGCTGGAAGCCATGGCTACACCTTC,CASSLYRAGSHGYTF
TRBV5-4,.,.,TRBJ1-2,TGTGCCAGCAGCTTGGACATTAACTATGGCTACACCTTC,CASSLDINYGYTF